One and the same sample provided the 20 T cell receptor beta chains below, sequenced in a study of blood T cell repertoires in COVID-19 (dated by TCRdb to about 2020). Libraries came from the immunoSEQ multiplex PCR assay. What TCRdb holds here is the immuneACCESS table cut down to in-frame rearrangements. Part of the clones is not present; checked against another copy, under half of the missing clones reflect an unresolved V gene, and the others are unexplained. In all, the sample holds some 300,000 clones, and 85% to 95% of those were seen once. The ten most abundant clones make up 3.9% of the sample. The source material was PBMCs or T cells enriched from blood (not recorded which). These receptors all stem from a woman in her thirties who had been exposed to COVID-19.

The chain carries TRBV15 and TRBJ2-1; perhaps TRBD1 as D (6 bases). CDR1 and CDR2 (germline): LNHNV, YYDKDF (reference sequence). Trimming pared 2 bases from V and 0 bases from J, leaving 8 bases between. This CDR3 spans 15 amino acids. CDR3 in amino acids: CATSRRTDSYNEQFF. Written as DNA, the CDR3 is TGTGCCACCAGCAGACGGACAGACTCCTACAATGAGCAGTTCTTC.

The table lists this clone with a few counts. The rearrangement links TRBV3-1 (or the pseudogene TRBV3-2) to TRBJ1-5, with 9 bases identical to TRBD1. Germline CDR1 and CDR2: LGHDT and YNNKEL (reference sequence). The CDR3 runs to 14 residues. J gave up 7 bases and V 5 bases, and 6 bases lay outside the gene matches. The CDR3 DNA follows: TGTGCCAGCAGCGCACAGGGGGCGAGGCAGCCCCAGCATTTT. This codes for CASSAQGARQPQHF.

This chain uses TRBV9 with TRBJ2-7, with a weak D call TRBD1 (6 bases). Trimming cost V 0 bases and J 2 bases, with 15 bases left between them. CDR1 and CDR2 from the germline V gene are SGDLS and YYNGEE. This CDR3 region has 16 residues. The CDR3 is CASSVGPTGPPYEQYF. CDR3 nucleotides: TGTGCCAGCAGCGTAGGTCCGACAGGCCCCCCCTACGAGCAGTACTTC.

This sequence joins TRBV7-9 and TRBJ2-7; tentatively, D is TRBD1 (5 bases). Germline CDR1 is SEHNR and CDR2 is FQNEAQ (reference sequence). The CDR3 runs 12 residues. Trimming took off 1 base at V and 6 bases at J, with 7 bases between the two ends. DNA of the CDR3: TGTGCCAGCAGCTTAGGCAGGGCCGAGCAGTACTTC. This codes for CASSLGRAEQYF. The whole variable domain, remainder taken from reference TRBV7-9 and TRBJ2-7, is DTGVSQNPRHKITKRGQNVTFRCDPISEHNRLYWYRQTLGQGPEFLTYFQNEAQLEKSRLLSDRFSAERPKGSFSTLEIQRTEQGDSAMYLCASSLGRAEQYFGPGTRLTVT.

The CDR3 coding sequence is TGTGCCACCAGCAGAGATGTTGAGGATACGCAGTATTTT. This gives the protein CATSRDVEDTQYF. This rearrangement joins TRBV15 to TRBJ2-3, with D hard to call. Trimming removed 0 bases from V and 6 bases from J, with 7 bases in between. The CDR3 runs 13 residues. CDR1 LNHNV and CDR2 YYDKDF come from the germline V gene (reference sequence).

The V gene is TRBV4-2, the J gene TRBJ1-2, with a tentative D call TRBD1 (5 bases). From germline, CDR1 is LGHNA and CDR2 YNFKEQ. V lost 6 bases, J lost 7 bases, and 18 bases lay in between. The CDR3 is made up of 14 amino acids. CDR3 nucleotide sequence: TGTGCCAGCAGGGAAGGGGAAAGGTTGGGTGGCTACACCTTC. It translates to CASREGERLGGYTF.

The V call is TRBV5-1, the J call TRBJ1-6, with unresolved D. The CDR3 length is 14 residues. Germline CDR1 and CDR2: SGHRS and YFSETQ. Trimming took off 0 bases at V and 9 bases at J, with 10 bases between the two ends. The CDR3 nucleotides read TGCGCCAGCAGCTTGGAAGCTCCCCTTTCACCCCTCCACTTT. Translated: CASSLEAPLSPLHF.

This rearrangement joins TRBV19 to TRBJ1-2; 10 positions agree with TRBD1. This CDR3 is 17 amino acids long. The ends lost 5 bases at V and 1 base at J; junction bases unmatched: 10. In germline, CDR1 is LNHDA, CDR2 SQIVND (reference sequence). CDR3 sequence (DNA): TGTGCCAGTAGTCCCCGGAGCGACAGGGGGCATAACTATGGCTACACCTTC. Translating it yields CASSPRSDRGHNYGYTF. The whole variable domain, remainder taken from reference TRBV19 and TRBJ1-2, is DGGITQSPKYLFRKEGQNVTLSCEQNLNHDAMYWYRQDPGQGLRLIYYSQIVNDFQKGDIAEGYSVSREKKESFPLTVTSAQKNPTAFYLCASSPRSDRGHNYGYTFGSGTRLTVV.

V and J are TRBV27 and TRBJ1-5; no firm D call. Germline V CDR1 and CDR2: MNHEY, SMNVEV (reference sequence). The CDR3 length is 13 residues. Trimming left V 6 bases short and J 6 bases short, with 12 bases between. CDR3 coding DNA: TGTGCCAGCAGCTCGCGAGGAGGTCAGCCCCAGCATTTT. It translates to CASSSRGGQPQHF.

J is TRBJ1-6 and V is TRBV9; 7 nucleotides match TRBD1. Germline CDR1 and CDR2: SGDLS and YYNGEE. This CDR3 has 15 residues. J gave up 7 bases and V 0 bases, and 4 bases lay outside the gene matches. This chain's CDR3 is CASSVDVRGNSPLHF. The CDR3, as DNA: TGTGCCAGCAGCGTAGACGTCAGGGGGAATTCACCCCTCCACTTT. Complete variable domain (other parts from reference TRBV9 and TRBJ1-6): DSGVTQTPKHLITATGQRVTLRCSPRSGDLSVYWYQQSLDQGLQFLIQYYNGEERAKGNILERFSAQQFPDLHSELNLSSLELGDSALYFCASSVDVRGNSPLHFGNGTRLTVT.

CDR3 nucleotides: TGCGCCAGCAGCTTGAGCCACAATGAGCAGTTCTTC. The encoded protein is CASSLSHNEQFF. V is TRBV5-1 and J is TRBJ2-1, with D unclear. This CDR3 has 12 amino acids. Germline V gene sequence: CDR1 SGHRS, CDR2 YFSETQ. Trimming stripped 1 base from V and 5 bases from J, with 4 bases between.

The chain combines TRBV6-5 with TRBJ2-2; the D gene is possibly TRBD1 (6 bases). The CDR3 is 14 residues long. The germline V gene has CDR1 MNHEY and CDR2 SVGAGI. The germline V and J ends were trimmed by 0 bases and 4 bases, with 6 bases remaining between them. The CDR3 here is CASSYSGGTGELFF. CDR3 in DNA: TGTGCCAGCAGTTACTCAGGGGGCACCGGGGAGCTGTTTTTT.

In DNA, the CDR3 is TGTGCCAGCAGCCAATCGACCGCCCGGCGGGGGTATTACAATGAGCAGTTCTTC. Translation: CASSQSTARRGYYNEQFF. This chain uses TRBV14 with TRBJ2-1, with 7 bases identical to TRBD2. Germline CDR1 is SGHDN and CDR2 is FVKESK. Trimming at V came to 2 bases and at J to 4 bases, leaving 14 bases not matched to a gene. The length of the CDR3 is 18 residues.

This clone was found a few times. The rearrangement links TRBV9 to TRBJ2-7; D call uncertain. Germline V gene lookup returns CDR1 SGDLS and CDR2 YYNGEE. Trimming took 2 bases from V and 0 from J, leaving 15 bases between them. The length of the CDR3 is 16 residues. CDR3 in DNA: TGTGCCAGCAGCGTGGAAGAGCGCCTCAACTCCTACGAGCAGTACTTC. It translates to CASSVEERLNSYEQYF.

V is TRBV18 and J is TRBJ1-4; D is perhaps TRBD1 (6 bases). This CDR3 contains 16 residues. V was pared by 0 bases and J by 7 bases, with 15 bases between. Per germline, CDR1 KGHSH and CDR2 LQKENI. Here the CDR3 DNA reads TGTGCCAGCTCACCACCTAACAGGGTCGAAGCTGAAAAACTGTTTTTT. Protein product: CASSPPNRVEAEKLFF.

The CDR3 nucleotides read TGCGCCAGCAGCTTGGCCGCCGGGAGGAGTAACTATGGCTACACCTTC. This encodes CASSLAAGRSNYGYTF. The chain recombines TRBV5-1 with TRBJ1-2, with unresolved D. The germline CDR1 and CDR2 sequences are SGHRS and YFSETQ. Trimming shortened V by 0 bases and J by 1 base, and 13 bases separated the two germline ends. The CDR3 extends over 16 amino acids.

The genes are TRBV11-2 and TRBJ1-3; D not resolved. The V gene's germline CDR1 is SGHAT and CDR2 FQNNGV. The CDR3 extends over 16 amino acids. V lost 1 base, J lost 0 bases, and 10 bases lay in between. CDR3 loop: CASSLVRRSSGNTIYF. As DNA, the CDR3 is TGTGCCAGCAGCTTAGTTCGGAGAAGCTCTGGAAACACCATATATTTT. Full variable domain (remainder filled in from reference TRBV11-2 and TRBJ1-3): EAGVAQSPRYKIIEKRQSVAFWCNPISGHATLYWYQQILGQGPKLLIQFQNNGVVDDSQLPKDRFSAERLKGVDSTLKIQPAKLEDSAVYLCASSLVRRSSGNTIYFGEGSWLTVV.

The J gene is TRBJ2-1, the V gene TRBV9, with TRBD2 identical over 10 bases. J gave up 6 bases and V 0 bases, and 3 bases lay outside the gene matches. Per the germline V gene, CDR1 is SGDLS and CDR2 is YYNGEE. The CDR3 spans 15 residues. The CDR3 loop is CASSVGSGGANEQFF. The CDR3 DNA follows: TGTGCCAGCAGCGTAGGGAGCGGGGGGGCCAATGAGCAGTTCTTC.

The V call is TRBV27, the J call TRBJ1-6, with TRBD1 matching 7 bases. The CDR3 runs 15 residues. Germline-derived CDR1 and CDR2 are MNHEY and SMNVEV (reference sequence). V shed 4 bases and J 7 bases; nucleotides not matched to a gene: 7. CDR3 amino acids: CASSSTGISNSPLHF. The CDR3 DNA reads as TGTGCCAGCAGTTCGACAGGGATCTCCAATTCACCCCTCCACTTT.

V gene TRBV7-2 combines with J gene TRBJ1-2; 7 nucleotides align to TRBD1. This CDR3 spans 13 amino acids. V gave up 5 bases and J gave up 8 bases; unmatched junction bases: 8. In germline, CDR1 is SGHTA, CDR2 FQGNSA. For the CDR3, the DNA is TGTGCCAGCAGCATTGACAGGGAAGGCGGCTACACCTTC. Encoded protein: CASSIDREGGYTF. Supplemented by reference TRBV7-2 and TRBJ1-2, the full variable domain reads GAGVSQSPSNKVTEKGKDVELRCDPISGHTALYWYRQSLGQGLEFLIYFQGNSAPDKSGLPSDRFSAERTGGSVSTLTIQRTQQEDSAVYLCASSIDREGGYTFGSGTRLTVV.